This section outlines one T cell receptor (beta chain) sequence together with its context. The authors' processing: Counts of nucleated cells, estimated from reference gene primer amplification, were obtained. Clones were read by immunoSEQ multiplex PCR, and TCRdb kept only the in-frame ones, dropping some. V and J calls and clone size come straight from that table; D and trimming were deduced from the DNA. In the table there are over 65,000 clones, about 93% of which are singletons. With V trimmed by 9 bases and J by 4 bases, 4 bases remained unmatched. CDR1 is SGHTA, CDR2 FQGNSA, per germline. This CDR3 has 12 residues. The entry originates in a study of blood T cell repertoires in COVID-19. About the study: PBMCs, B-cell-depleted T cells, or T cells were the source of the cDNA or gDNA that made up the material.

The material sequenced was peripheral blood. The clonotype originates from an elderly woman with acute or convalescent COVID-19. The chain carries TRBV7-2 and TRBJ2-7, with TRBD1 matching over 9 bases. The CDR3 sequence is CASTGGGYEQYF. In DNA form, the CDR3 reads TGTGCCAGTACAGGGGGCGGGTACGAGCAGTACTTC.